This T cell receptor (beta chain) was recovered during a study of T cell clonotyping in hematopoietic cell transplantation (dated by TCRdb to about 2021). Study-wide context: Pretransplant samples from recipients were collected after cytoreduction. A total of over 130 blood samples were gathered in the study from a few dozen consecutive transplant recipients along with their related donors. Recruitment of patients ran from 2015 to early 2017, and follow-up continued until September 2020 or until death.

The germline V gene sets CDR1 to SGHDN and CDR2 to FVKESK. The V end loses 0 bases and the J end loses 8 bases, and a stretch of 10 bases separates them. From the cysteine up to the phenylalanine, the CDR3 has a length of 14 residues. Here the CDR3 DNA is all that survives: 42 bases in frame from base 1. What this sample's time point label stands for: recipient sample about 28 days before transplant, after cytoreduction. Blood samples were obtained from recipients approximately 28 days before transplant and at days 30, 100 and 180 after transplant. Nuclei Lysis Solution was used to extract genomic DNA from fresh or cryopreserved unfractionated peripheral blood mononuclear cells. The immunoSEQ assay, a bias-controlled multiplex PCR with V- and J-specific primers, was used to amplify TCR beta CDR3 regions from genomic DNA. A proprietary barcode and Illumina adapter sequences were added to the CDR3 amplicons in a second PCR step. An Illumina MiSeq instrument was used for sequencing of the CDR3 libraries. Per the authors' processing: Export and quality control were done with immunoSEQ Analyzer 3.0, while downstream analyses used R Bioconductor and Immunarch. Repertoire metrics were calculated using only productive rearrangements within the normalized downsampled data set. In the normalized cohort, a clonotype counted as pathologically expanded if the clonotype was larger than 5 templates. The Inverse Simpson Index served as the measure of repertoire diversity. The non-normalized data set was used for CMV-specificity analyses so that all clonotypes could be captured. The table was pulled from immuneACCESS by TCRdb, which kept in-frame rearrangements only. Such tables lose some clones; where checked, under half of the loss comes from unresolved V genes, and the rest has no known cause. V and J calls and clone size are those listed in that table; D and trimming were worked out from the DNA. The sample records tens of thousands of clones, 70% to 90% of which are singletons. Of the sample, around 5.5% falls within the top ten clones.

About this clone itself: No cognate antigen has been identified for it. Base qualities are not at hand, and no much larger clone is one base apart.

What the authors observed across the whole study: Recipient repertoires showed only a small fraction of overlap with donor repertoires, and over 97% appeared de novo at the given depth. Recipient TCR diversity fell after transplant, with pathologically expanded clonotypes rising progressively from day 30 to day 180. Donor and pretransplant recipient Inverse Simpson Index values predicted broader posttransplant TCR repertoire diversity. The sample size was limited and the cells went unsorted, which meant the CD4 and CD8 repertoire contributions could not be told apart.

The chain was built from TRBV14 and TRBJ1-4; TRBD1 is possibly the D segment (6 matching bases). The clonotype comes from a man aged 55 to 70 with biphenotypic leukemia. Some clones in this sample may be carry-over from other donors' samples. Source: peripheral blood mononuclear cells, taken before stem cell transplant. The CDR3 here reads CASSQDQGWEKLFF. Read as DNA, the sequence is TGTGCCAGCAGCCAAGACCAGGGGTGGGAAAAACTGTTTTTT.